This TCR beta chain stems from a study of blood T cell repertoires in COVID-19. Study background: Whether acute or convalescent, the COVID-19 samples came from the United States, Italy and Spain.

Trimming cost V 3 bases and J 6 bases, with 12 bases left between them. Germline CDR1 and CDR2: MGHDK and SYGVNS. This CDR3 is built from 13 residues. Per the authors' pipeline: Using reference gene primer amplification, nucleated cell counts were estimated. Sequencing used immunoSEQ multiplex PCR; TCRdb keeps in-frame clones, though not all of them. Clone size and V and J calls were adopted from that table, with D and trimming inferred from the DNA. Of under 45,000 clones listed, about 90% are singletons. The table lists this clone with a count of one. The sample was peripheral blood. This clonotype was sampled from a man aged 80 or over with active COVID-19. The chain employs TRBV25-1 and TRBJ2-7; D not certain. The DNA for the CDR3 is TGTGCCAGCAGTGATCCTGGAGTTGGCGAGCAGTACTTC. Translation: CASSDPGVGEQYF.